The rows below give T cell receptor beta chains drawn from one sample of a study of blood T cells in healthy people across ages. TCRdb used MiXCR to reprocess the 5' RACE reads, holding one entry per CDR3 protein. The sample has about 1.1 million distinct CDR3 sequences; 35% to 45% are singletons. The source material was blood. These receptors all come from a man younger than 35 in good health. Both conserved end residues are part of each CDR3. The D gene is left open where the match is weak. Clone size is not always given. Where it is, it says once, few, many or a class for expanded clones.

cdr3_nt cdr3_aa v_call clone_size d_call j_call
TGTGCCAGCAGCTTAATTACAGGGGGTCCCTACGAGCAGTACTTC CASSLITGGPYEQYF TRBV7-9 . TRBD1 TRBJ2-7
TGTGCCAGCAGTTTAGTCGCGCGTGGCTACACCTTC CASSLVARGYTF TRBV12-3/TRBV12-4 few . TRBJ1-2
TGTGCCAGCAGTTACGGGGTCCAAGCGTACGAGCAGTACTTC CASSYGVQAYEQYF TRBV6-5 . . TRBJ2-7
TGTGCCAGCAGCTTGGCTGCGGGAGCTTATTCCGGGGAGCTGTTTTTT CASSLAAGAYSGELFF TRBV5-5 few TRBD2 TRBJ2-2
TGTGCTAGCAGCCCCCAGGGGTCGCCCGCGGAGCTGTTTTTT CASSPQGSPAELFF TRBV7-7 . . TRBJ2-2
TGTGCCACCAGCAGAGAGGGACTCTACAATGAGCAGTTCTTC CATSREGLYNEQFF TRBV15 few . TRBJ2-1
TGTGCCAGCAGAGCCGGGACAGGGAACACTGAAGCTTTCTTT CASRAGTGNTEAFF TRBV12-3/TRBV12-4 many TRBD1 TRBJ1-1
TGCGCCAGCAGCCAAGAGACAGGACAGAGTAATTCACCCCTCCACTTT CASSQETGQSNSPLHF TRBV4-1 . . TRBJ1-6
TGCAGTGCTCCACCCCTTAATGAGGCGCAGTATTTT CSAPPLNEAQYF TRBV20-1 few . TRBJ2-3
TGTGCCAGCTCACCATCACAGGGTAACACCGGGGAGCTGTTTTTT CASSPSQGNTGELFF TRBV18 . . TRBJ2-2
TGCGCCAGCAGCCAAGATAGCCCTAGCGGGGCCCGTGTCGGCAATGAGCAGTACTTC CASSQDSPSGARVGNEQYF TRBV4-1 . TRBD2 TRBJ2-7
TGTGCCAGCAGTGACGAGCCCCTAGCGGGGGGGTCCGGTGAGCAGTTCTTC CASSDEPLAGGSGEQFF TRBV6-4 . TRBD2 TRBJ2-1
TGTGCCATCGCAACAGGGGTGGGTGAAAAACTGTTTTTT CAIATGVGEKLFF TRBV10-3 . TRBD1 TRBJ1-4
TGTGCCAGCAGCCAAGTCGCAGGGGCGTACGAGCAGTACTTC CASSQVAGAYEQYF TRBV3-1 . . TRBJ2-7
TGCAGTGCTAGAGACCCAGGGATGAACACTGAAGCTTTCTTT CSARDPGMNTEAFF TRBV20-1 . . TRBJ1-1
TGTGCCAGCAGTCGGGACAGCTCAACCCAGTACTTC CASSRDSSTQYF TRBV5-5 . TRBD1 TRBJ2-7
TGCAGCGTCGGACGGAAGAACACTGAAGCTTTCTTT CSVGRKNTEAFF TRBV20-1 . . TRBJ1-1
TGCGCCATCATAGGGCAGATCTATGGCTACACCTTC CAIIGQIYGYTF TRBV5-1 . . TRBJ1-2
TGTGCCAGTAGTGGGGGGGGTTTGGGCAATCAGCCCCAGCATTTT CASSGGGLGNQPQHF TRBV19 . . TRBJ1-5
TGTGCCAGCATTGGAACTGGGACCGAGACCTACGAGCAGTACTTC CASIGTGTETYEQYF TRBV12-3/TRBV12-4 . . TRBJ2-7
TGTGCCACCAGCAGAGAGGGTTTTTGGACTAGCAACCATGAGCAGTTCTTC CATSREGFWTSNHEQFF TRBV15 . TRBD2 TRBJ2-1
TGCGCCAGCAGACAACGAGTGGGGGGCAAAAACATTCAGTACTTC CASRQRVGGKNIQYF TRBV4-1 . . TRBJ2-4
TGTGCCAGCAGTTTTGGCAGGAACACCGGGGAGCTGTTTTTT CASSFGRNTGELFF TRBV12-3/TRBV12-4 many . TRBJ2-2
TGTGCCAGCCAGAATGGACAGGGAACAAGTGAGCAGTTCTTC CASQNGQGTSEQFF TRBV7-9 . TRBD1 TRBJ2-1
TGTGCCAGCAGTTTCATGTACTCTAACTATGGCTACACCTTC CASSFMYSNYGYTF TRBV12-3/TRBV12-4 many . TRBJ1-2
TGTGCCAGCAGCTTAGGCGTTACGGGGGCCAAGCAGTACTTC CASSLGVTGAKQYF TRBV7-2 . . TRBJ2-7
TGTGCCAGCAGTCGCGGCAAACGTGAAGCTTTCTTT CASSRGKREAFF TRBV27 . . TRBJ1-1
TGTGCCATCAGCCCAGGACAGAACAATCAGCCCCAGCATTTT CAISPGQNNQPQHF TRBV10-3 . . TRBJ1-5
TGTGCCAGCAGTTCCCTTGACAGGGACAATGAGCAGTTCTTC CASSSLDRDNEQFF TRBV6-5 . TRBD1 TRBJ2-1
TGTGCCAGCAGTGCCGGGACAGGGTCTCAGCCCCAGCATTTT CASSAGTGSQPQHF TRBV12-3/TRBV12-4 . TRBD1 TRBJ1-5
TGTGCCATAGCCGCGAGGGGGGGAGGAGAAAAACTGTTTTTT CAIAARGGGEKLFF TRBV10-3 . . TRBJ1-4
TGCGCCAGCAGCCTCCGGACAGGGTCGGACGAGCAGTACTTC CASSLRTGSDEQYF TRBV5-1 . TRBD1 TRBJ2-7
TGTGCCAGCACTCGGACGGGGGGGGCCAGTCAGCCCCAGCATTTT CASTRTGGASQPQHF TRBV12-3/TRBV12-4 . . TRBJ1-5
TGCAGTGCTAGGAGGCCCTCCGGGGCCGGGGAGCTGTTTTTT CSARRPSGAGELFF TRBV20-1 . . TRBJ2-2
TGTGCCAGCAACTCTGGACTAGCGGGAGGGGAGACCCAGTACTTC CASNSGLAGGETQYF TRBV21-1 . . TRBJ2-5
TGTGCCAGCAGCTTAGCCACGCAGGGGAACACTGAAGCTTTCTTT CASSLATQGNTEAFF TRBV7-9 few . TRBJ1-1
TGCAGCGTTGAGGTGGCACCAGATACGCAGTATTTT CSVEVAPDTQYF TRBV29-1 many . TRBJ2-3
TGTGCCAGCAGCGCCGGGAGTTTGAACACTGAAGCTTTCTTT CASSAGSLNTEAFF TRBV7-2 few . TRBJ1-1
TGCAGTGCTTCACCTCAGGGGGCGAGGATTTACGAGCAGTACTTC CSASPQGARIYEQYF TRBV20-1 . TRBD1 TRBJ2-7
TGTGCCAGCAGCCCCGATCGACAGACTAAAGCTTTCTTT CASSPDRQTKAFF TRBV7-9 . . TRBJ1-1
TGTGCCAGCAGCCGGGACTTAAACTCCTACGAGCAGTACTTC CASSRDLNSYEQYF TRBV7-6 many . TRBJ2-7
TGTGCCAGCAGCTTAGGAAGGGTCGAAGCTTTCTTT CASSLGRVEAFF TRBV7-2 . . TRBJ1-1
TGCAGCGTTGAAGACCCCTCCGGGACAGGGGGCTACGAGCAGTACTTC CSVEDPSGTGGYEQYF TRBV29-1 . TRBD1 TRBJ2-7
TGTGCCAGCAGCTTAGAACCCCGACTGGTTTCCTACAATGAGCAGTTCTTC CASSLEPRLVSYNEQFF TRBV7-2 few . TRBJ2-1
TGTGCCATCATATCGGGGAACACTGAAGCTTTCTTT CAIISGNTEAFF TRBV10-3 once . TRBJ1-1
TGCGCCAGCAGCTCGCGGACTAGCGGGGGGGAAAAAGAGACCCAGTACTTC CASSSRTSGGEKETQYF TRBV5-1 . TRBD2 TRBJ2-5
TGTGCCAGCATCGGGGGAAGTGGTCACACTGAAGCTTTCTTT CASIGGSGHTEAFF TRBV12-3/TRBV12-4 few . TRBJ1-1
TGTGCCATTACCGGGACGGAGTACAATGAGCAGTACTTC CAITGTEYNEQYF TRBV10-3 . . TRBJ2-7
TGCAGTGCTAGAGATCTCCGGGGCCAAGAGACCCAGTACTTC CSARDLRGQETQYF TRBV20-1 . . TRBJ2-5
TGTGCGGGTTCGACAGACCCGAACACCGGGGAGCTGTTTTTT CAGSTDPNTGELFF TRBV2 . . TRBJ2-2
TGCAGTGCTTCCAGGACAGGAACTAATGAGCAGTTCTTC CSASRTGTNEQFF TRBV20-1 . TRBD1 TRBJ2-1
TGTGCCAGCAAGGCTGCAACTAATGAAAAACTGTTTTTT CASKAATNEKLFF TRBV12-3/TRBV12-4 few . TRBJ1-4
TGTGCCAGCAGGTATCGGGACAGAAACTATGGCTACACCTTC CASRYRDRNYGYTF TRBV27 . TRBD1 TRBJ1-2
TGCAGTGCCCTATATGATAACAGTGAGCAGTTCTTC CSALYDNSEQFF TRBV20-1 few . TRBJ2-1